This is a list of T cell receptor beta chains from one sample in a study of T-cell memory formation after mild COVID-19. MiXCR was run by TCRdb on the 5' RACE reads, yielding one entry per CDR3 protein. The table records about 600,000 distinct CDR3 sequences, roughly 20% of them present only once. The sample was PBMCs or a T cell subset sorted from them (not recorded which). The receptors here all came from an adult woman who had mild COVID-19 (a few samples of this study predate the infection). Cell type and time point are not known. Both conserved end residues are part of each CDR3. Fields, in order: V gene, D gene, J gene, CDR3 protein. The D gene is left open where the match is weak.

>TRBV18|TRBD1|TRBJ1-4
CASSSRDRGPEGNEKLFF
>TRBV4-3|TRBD2|TRBJ2-5
CASSQDWLAAETQYF
>TRBV7-2|TRBD2|TRBJ2-5
CASSLVAGGGYETQYF
>TRBV7-8|NA|TRBJ2-1
CASSLLVGRNNEQFF
>TRBV6-6|TRBD2|TRBJ2-3
CASSYLWRGESTDTQYF
>TRBV7-9|NA|TRBJ2-2
CASSSDWNTGELFF
>TRBV20-1|TRBD2|TRBJ2-3
CSASRRGGLDTQYF
>TRBV11-2|TRBD1|TRBJ2-2
CASSSWTGAGELFF
>TRBV5-1|NA|TRBJ2-1
CASSLEPAAKQFF
>TRBV7-8|NA|TRBJ1-4
CASMIGTKLFF
>TRBV21-1|NA|TRBJ1-1
CASSEGSYWQGDEAFF
>TRBV6-6|TRBD1|TRBJ2-7
CASSIQTGTDNYEQYF
>TRBV12-3/TRBV12-4|NA|TRBJ1-2
CASSGRAEVNYGYTF
>TRBV25-1|TRBD2|TRBJ2-1
CASTGGAGGYNEQFF
>TRBV2|NA|TRBJ1-2
CASSEMSGGPGGNYGYTF
>TRBV18|NA|TRBJ1-1
CASSPNGFTEAFF
>TRBV6-6|TRBD2|TRBJ2-7
CASSSLGLAGGWSEQYF
>TRBV4-1|NA|TRBJ2-7
CASSPGPGKTYEQYF
>TRBV12-5|NA|TRBJ2-1
CASGSPSNKNEQFF
>TRBV7-9|NA|TRBJ2-7
CASSRLEGPHEQYF
>TRBV11-2|NA|TRBJ2-1
CASSFPKQSYNEQFF
>TRBV19|TRBD1|TRBJ1-5
CASSMGQVANQPQHF
>TRBV7-9|TRBD1|TRBJ2-7
CASSARDSPSYEQYF
>TRBV18|NA|TRBJ2-5
CASSPVVGRASQETQYF